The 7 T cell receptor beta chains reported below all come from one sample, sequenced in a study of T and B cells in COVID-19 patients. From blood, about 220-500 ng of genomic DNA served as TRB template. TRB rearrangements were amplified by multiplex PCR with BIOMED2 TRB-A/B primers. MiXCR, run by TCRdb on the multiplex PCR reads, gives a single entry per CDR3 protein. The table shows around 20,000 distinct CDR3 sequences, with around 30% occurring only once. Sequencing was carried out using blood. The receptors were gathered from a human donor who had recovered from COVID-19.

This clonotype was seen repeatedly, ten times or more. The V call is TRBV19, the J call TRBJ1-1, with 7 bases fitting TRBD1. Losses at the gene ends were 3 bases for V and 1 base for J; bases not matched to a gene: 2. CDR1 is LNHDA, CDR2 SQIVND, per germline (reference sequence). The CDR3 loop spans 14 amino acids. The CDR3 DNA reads TGTGCCAGTAGTATGACAGGGCCGAACACTGAAGCTTTCTTT. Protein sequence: CASSMTGPNTEAFF. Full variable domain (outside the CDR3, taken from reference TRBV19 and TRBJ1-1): DGGITQSPKYLFRKEGQNVTLSCEQNLNHDAMYWYRQDPGQGLRLIYYSQIVNDFQKGDIAEGYSVSREKKESFPLTVTSAQKNPTAFYLCASSMTGPNTEAFFGQGTRLTVV.

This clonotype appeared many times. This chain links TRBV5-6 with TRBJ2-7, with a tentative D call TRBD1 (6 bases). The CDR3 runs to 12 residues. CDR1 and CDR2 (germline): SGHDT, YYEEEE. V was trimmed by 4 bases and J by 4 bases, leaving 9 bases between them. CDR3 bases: TGTGCCAGCAGCCAAACAGGGTACGAGCAGTACTTC. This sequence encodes CASSQTGYEQYF.

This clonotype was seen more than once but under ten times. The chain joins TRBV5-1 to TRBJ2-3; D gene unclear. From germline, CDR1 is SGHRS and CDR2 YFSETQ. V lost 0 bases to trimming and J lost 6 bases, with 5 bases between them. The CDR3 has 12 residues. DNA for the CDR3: TGCGCCAGCAGCTTGGATTTGGATACGCAGTATTTT. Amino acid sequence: CASSLDLDTQYF.

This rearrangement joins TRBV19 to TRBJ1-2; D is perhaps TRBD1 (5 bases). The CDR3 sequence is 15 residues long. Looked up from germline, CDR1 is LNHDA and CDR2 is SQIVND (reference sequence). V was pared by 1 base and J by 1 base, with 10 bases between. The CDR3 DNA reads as TGTGCCAGTAGTATAGCACGGGGCGGTAACTATGGCTACACCTTC. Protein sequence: CASSIARGGNYGYTF.

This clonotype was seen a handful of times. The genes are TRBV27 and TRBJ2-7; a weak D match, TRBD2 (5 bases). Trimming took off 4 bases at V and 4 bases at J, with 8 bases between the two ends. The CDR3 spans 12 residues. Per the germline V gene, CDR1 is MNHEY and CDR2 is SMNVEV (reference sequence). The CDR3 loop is CASSWSGYEQYF. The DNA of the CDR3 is TGTGCCAGCAGTTGGTCGGGATACGAGCAGTACTTC.

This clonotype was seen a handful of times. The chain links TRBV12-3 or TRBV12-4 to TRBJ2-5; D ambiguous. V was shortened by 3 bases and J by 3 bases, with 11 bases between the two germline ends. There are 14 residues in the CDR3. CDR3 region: CASSLFSGKETQYF. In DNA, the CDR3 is TGTGCCAGCAGTTTGTTTTCAGGAAAAGAGACCCAGTACTTC.

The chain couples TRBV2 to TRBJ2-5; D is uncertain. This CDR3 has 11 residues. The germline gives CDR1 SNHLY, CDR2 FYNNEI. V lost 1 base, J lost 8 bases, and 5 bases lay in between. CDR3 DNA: TGTGCCAGCAGTGAAGATGGAACCCAGTACTTC. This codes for CASSEDGTQYF. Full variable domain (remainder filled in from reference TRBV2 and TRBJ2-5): EPEVTQTPSHQVTQMGQEVILRCVPISNHLYFYWYRQILGQKVEFLVSFYNNEISEKSEIFDDQFSVERPDGSNFTLKIRSTKLEDSAMYFCASSEDGTQYFGPGTRLLVL.